This T cell receptor beta chain originates from a study of cytomegalovirus exposure and HLA in healthy donors. Findings and limits, study-wide: According to the study, 160 or so TCR beta chains were cytomegalovirus-associated. The HLA-A and HLA-B alleles of most subjects were reportedly predicted accurately from TCR beta sequences. The records held CMV serostatus as the only immune exposure information. Specificity for CMV antigens was confirmed in vitro for a few of the CMV-associated chains.

Trimming cost V 2 bases and J 3 bases; bases outside gene matches: 7. This CDR3 is built from 15 residues. The germline V gene has CDR1 SGHNT and CDR2 YYREEE (reference sequence). Concerning this clone: Its matching antigen is unknown.

Both 60 Vbeta primers and 13 Jbeta primers went into the PCR. Some clones are missing from TCRdb's copy, which holds only in-frame ones; the method was immunoSEQ multiplex PCR. The sample consists of 180,000 or so clones, 75% to 85% of them appearing once. The chain has TRBV5-4 and TRBJ2-7; 8 bases map to TRBD2. This receptor was identified in a woman aged 25 to 39 in good health and CMV-seropositive. The sequenced sample consisted of PBMCs. The CDR3 DNA reads TGTGCCAGCAGCTTAGAGCGGGGGTTCGGCTACGAGCAGTACTTC. Translated: CASSLERGFGYEQYF.